The 15 T cell receptor beta chains reported below all come from one sample, sequenced in a study of blood T cell repertoires in COVID-19. Libraries were prepared by immunoSEQ multiplex PCR; TCRdb keeps only in-frame clonotypes and omits some of them. The sample has 80,000 to 90,000 clones, approximately 83% seen once; the top ten hold about 2.1%. Sequencing was performed on peripheral blood. The receptors originated from a woman in her 70s with acute or convalescent COVID-19.

The genes are TRBV12-2 and TRBJ1-1. TRBV12-2 is recorded as a pseudogene. There are 15 residues in the CDR3. CDR3 in amino acids: CASRPPAVSNTEAFF. CDR3 DNA sequence: TGTGCAAGTCGCCCCCCCGCGGTCTCGAACACTGAAGCTTTCTTT.

This clone was found once. V and J are TRBV5-4 and TRBJ2-3, with TRBD2 matching over 12 bases. The CDR3 loop spans 16 amino acids. The V gene's germline CDR1 is SGHNT and CDR2 YYREEE (reference sequence). V shed 4 bases and J 5 bases; nucleotides not matched to a gene: 8. The CDR3 nucleotides are TGTGCCAGCAGCCAGTCGACTAGCGGGGGCATAGATACGCAGTATTTT. This sequence encodes CASSQSTSGGIDTQYF.

The chain joins TRBV28 to TRBJ1-2; TRBD1 matches 8 bases. Germline trimming cut 3 bases from V and 2 bases from J; bases unmatched to any gene: 5. Germline CDR1 reads MDHEN; CDR2 reads SYDVKM. CDR3 length: 15 residues. The CDR3 bases are TGTGCCAGCAGTTTCTTGGGACAGGAGAACTATGGCTACACCTTC. It translates to CASSFLGQENYGYTF.

The chain employs TRBV7-9 and TRBJ1-3; 9 bases agree with TRBD1. Germline V gene sequence: CDR1 SEHNR, CDR2 FQNEAQ (reference sequence). The CDR3 extends over 16 amino acids. The trim removed 5 bases at V and 3 bases at J, leaving 8 bases unmatched. CDR3 coding DNA: TGTGCCAGCAGCCCGTCCGGGACAGGGAATGGAAACACCATATATTTT. Protein: CASSPSGTGNGNTIYF.

The V gene is TRBV7-3, the J gene TRBJ2-3; no firm D call. From germline, CDR1 is SGHTA and CDR2 FQGTGA. The CDR3 has 14 residues. V gave up 2 bases and J gave up 5 bases, with 11 bases separating them. CDR3 loop: CASSLYGRRDTQYF. The CDR3 DNA reads as TGTGCCAGCAGCTTATATGGCCGGAGAGATACGCAGTATTTT.

V is TRBV12-5 and J is TRBJ1-1, with TRBD1 matching 7 bases. This CDR3 has 15 amino acids. V shed 2 bases, J shed 1 base, and the junction held 4 bases outside the gene matches. The germline gives CDR1 LGHNT, CDR2 FRNRAP. In DNA, the CDR3 is TGTGCTAGTGGTTTGCCGCCAGGGGGGAACACTGAAGCTTTCTTT. It yields the protein CASGLPPGGNTEAFF.

The chain is built from TRBV28 and TRBJ2-1, with D possibly matching TRBD1 (5 bases). This CDR3 is 19 amino acids long. V was cut by 1 base and J by 3 bases, with 22 bases left in between. Germline V gene sequence: CDR1 MDHEN, CDR2 SYDVKM. CDR3 coding DNA: TGTGCCAGCAGTTTATTAGGGTCTGGGGCGACACATCTCTACAATGAGCAGTTCTTC. It is translated as CASSLLGSGATHLYNEQFF.

The chain links TRBV27 to TRBJ1-2, with D possibly matching TRBD1 (6 bases). CDR1 MNHEY and CDR2 SMNVEV come from the germline V gene (reference sequence). V was cut by 2 bases and J by 14 bases, with 18 bases left in between. This CDR3 comprises 13 residues. This CDR3 is CASSLVYQGSKTF. CDR3 DNA: TGTGCCAGCAGTTTAGTTTACCAGGGGTCGAAAACCTTC.

The genes are TRBV5-5 and TRBJ2-7, with unresolved D. V was pared by 3 bases and J by 3 bases, with 7 bases between. Germline-derived CDR1 and CDR2 are SGHKS and YYEKEE (reference sequence). This CDR3 contains 12 residues. The CDR3 protein is CASSSPGYEQYF. CDR3 bases: TGTGCCAGCAGCTCCCCCGGCTACGAGCAGTACTTC.

The genes are TRBV18 and TRBJ2-7; tentative D call: TRBD2 (6 bases). The CDR3 length is 15 residues. The V end was cut by 2 bases, the J end by 2 bases, with 13 bases between. Looked up from germline, CDR1 is KGHSH and CDR2 is LQKENI. In DNA form, the CDR3 reads TGTGCCAGCTCACCAAGCAAGGGACTTACCTACGAGCAGTACTTC. Protein sequence: CASSPSKGLTYEQYF.

The DNA for the CDR3 is TGTGCCAGCACTGCGGCCGCGACTGGGAACTATGGCTACACCTTC. This gives the protein CASTAAATGNYGYTF. The V call is TRBV6-5, the J call TRBJ1-2; D call uncertain. The germline gives CDR1 MNHEY, CDR2 SVGAGI. V gave up 7 bases and J gave up 2 bases, with 17 bases separating them. The CDR3 consists of 15 residues.

V usage is TRBV6-1 and J usage is TRBJ1-2; D not resolved. This CDR3 spans 14 amino acids. The germline V gene has CDR1 MNHNS and CDR2 SASEGT. Trimming took 3 bases from V and 4 from J, leaving 12 bases between them. CDR3 nucleotides: TGTGCCAGCAGTGACCCCGGGAGGAGCTATGGCTACACCTTC. Protein product: CASSDPGRSYGYTF.

The CDR3 bases are TGTGCCAGCTCACCGGCATTAAATCAGCCCCAGCATTTT. Encoded protein: CASSPALNQPQHF. The J gene is TRBJ1-5, the V gene TRBV18; D gene unclear. V lost 3 bases, J lost 4 bases, and 7 bases lay in between. The V gene's germline CDR1 is KGHSH and CDR2 LQKENI. This CDR3 has 13 amino acids.

This chain links TRBV7-9 with TRBJ1-2; D possibly corresponds to TRBD1 (5 bases). CDR3 length equals 16 residues. V was shortened by 5 bases and J by 4 bases, with 20 bases between the two germline ends. Germline CDR1 and CDR2: SEHNR and FQNEAQ (reference sequence). In DNA form, the CDR3 reads TGTGCCAGCAGCATCATTCGGGGGGGAAGGCCCTATGGCTACACCTTC. Translated: CASSIIRGGRPYGYTF.

V usage is TRBV4-1 and J usage is TRBJ1-6; D remains ambiguous. V was clipped by 0 bases and J by 7 bases, with 7 bases between them. CDR3 length: 14 residues. Germline assignment: CDR1 MGHRA and CDR2 YSYEKL. CDR3 protein: CASSQDWANSPLHF. DNA of the CDR3: TGCGCCAGCAGCCAAGATTGGGCCAATTCACCCCTCCACTTT.